What follows is one T cell receptor beta chain and its context. In the study's own analysis: Reference gene primer amplification in the assay estimated nucleated cell counts. Repertoires were generated with immunoSEQ multiplex PCR, while TCRdb's copy carries only in-frame clones and drops some. That table is the source of V, J and clone size, and D and trimming were worked out from the DNA. The repertoire holds 200,000 to 250,000 clones, about 83% seen once, with 6% to 9.5% in the top ten. The V and J ends lost 0 bases and 7 bases respectively, with 7 bases between them. This CDR3 region has 13 residues. Per the germline V gene, CDR1 is LGHNA and CDR2 is YSLEER. The sample is drawn from a study of blood T cell repertoires in COVID-19. Study at large: Samples of COVID-19 (acute and convalescent) were obtained from the United States, Italy and Spain. In each case, the material was cDNA or gDNA derived from T cells, B-cell-depleted T cells, or PBMCs.

This clonotype was obtained from a woman aged 50 to 60 with acute or convalescent COVID-19. The chain combines TRBV4-3 with TRBJ1-5; no clear D. The source material was peripheral blood. CDR3 loop: CASSQDSSQPQHF. DNA of the CDR3: TGCGCCAGCAGCCAAGATTCATCCCAGCCCCAGCATTTT.